The 18 T cell receptor beta chains presented below share a single source sample, sequenced in a study of blood T cell repertoires in COVID-19. Using immunoSEQ multiplex PCR, the repertoire was profiled, and TCRdb retains in-frame clones only, with some absent. The data show 200,000 to 250,000 clones, roughly 80% seen once. The sequenced material came from PBMCs or T cells enriched from blood (not recorded which). The origin of the receptors is a man aged 55 to 70 who had recovered from COVID-19.

A single count supports this clone. This rearrangement joins TRBV7-8 to TRBJ1-5; the D gene is possibly TRBD1 (6 bases). Germline-derived CDR1 and CDR2 are SGHVS and FQNEAQ. V gave up 3 bases and J gave up 0 bases, with 21 bases separating them. The CDR3 is made up of 19 amino acids. The DNA for the CDR3 is TGTGCCAGCAGCTTTACCTCGACCCTGGGGGCCTATAGCAATCAGCCCCAGCATTTT. Its protein product is CASSFTSTLGAYSNQPQHF.

The rearrangement joins TRBV7-2 to TRBJ2-5, with 10 bases matching TRBD2. Germline CDR1 SGHTA, CDR2 FQGNSA. This CDR3 has 14 amino acids. J was trimmed by 5 bases and V by 5 bases; bases with no gene match: 5. CDR3 coding DNA: TGTGCCAGCAGCCGGAATAGCGGGGGGGAGACCCAGTACTTC. It codes for CASSRNSGGETQYF.

The V and J genes are TRBV11-2 and TRBJ2-2, with D uncertain. The CDR3 has 13 amino acids. CDR1 is SGHAT, CDR2 FQNNGV, per germline. Trimming took 5 bases from V and 4 from J, leaving 8 bases between them. The CDR3 region has the DNA TGTGCCAGCAGCACACAGCTCACCGGGGAGCTGTTTTTT. It encodes CASSTQLTGELFF.

V and J are TRBV7-2 and TRBJ2-1; possibly TRBD1 for D (5 bases). Germline V gene sequence: CDR1 SGHTA, CDR2 FQGNSA. This CDR3 has 17 amino acids. V was shortened by 1 base and J by 6 bases, with 19 bases between the two germline ends. In DNA form, the CDR3 reads TGTGCCAGCAGCTTAGGGGGCGGATCAAGTCGGGCCAATGAGCAGTTCTTC. This encodes CASSLGGGSSRANEQFF. The whole variable domain, remainder taken from reference TRBV7-2 and TRBJ2-1, is GAGVSQSPSNKVTEKGKDVELRCDPISGHTALYWYRQSLGQGLEFLIYFQGNSAPDKSGLPSDRFSAERTGGSVSTLTIQRTQQEDSAVYLCASSLGGGSSRANEQFFGPGTRLTVL.

The rearrangement uses TRBV21-1 and TRBJ1-5; TRBD1, the table's D call, was not compared with the DNA. TRBV21-1 is tagged as a pseudogene. CDR3 size: 17 residues. Here the CDR3 reads CASSRRPWTGQNQPQHF. CDR3 in DNA: TGTGCCAGCAGCAGGCGGCCCTGGACAGGGCAGAATCAGCCCCAGCATTTT.

This clone showed up just once. This chain joins TRBV7-2 and TRBJ2-1; 7 bases fit TRBD2. With V trimmed by 7 bases and J by 8 bases, 14 bases remained unmatched. The CDR3 sequence is 15 residues long. Germline lookup yields CDR1 SGHTA and CDR2 FQGNSA. The CDR3 DNA reads as TGTGCCAGCAACCCAAGTGGACCCCGGGGGGATGAGCAGTTCTTC. Its translation is CASNPSGPRGDEQFF.

V is TRBV5-5 and J is TRBJ2-3; 10 bases are shared with TRBD2. V gave up 4 bases and J gave up 0 bases; unmatched junction bases: 5. CDR3 size: 16 residues. The V gene's germline CDR1 is SGHKS and CDR2 YYEKEE (reference sequence). The CDR3 region is CASSEGLAASTDTQYF. The CDR3 DNA sequence: TGTGCCAGCAGCGAAGGACTAGCGGCTAGCACAGATACGCAGTATTTT.

J is TRBJ1-2 and V is TRBV11-2; possible D gene TRBD1, 6 bases. Trimming removed 4 bases from V and 8 bases from J, with 14 bases in between. The CDR3 covers 13 residues. Germline V lookup: CDR1 SGHAT, CDR2 FQNNGV. CDR3 bases: TGTGCCAGCAGCTCCACAGGGTCCGCGGGCTACACCTTC. It encodes CASSSTGSAGYTF.

The rearrangement joins TRBV7-2 to TRBJ2-2, with D tentatively TRBD2 (5 bases). Deletions cut 9 bases from V and 2 bases from J, with 13 bases between. CDR1 and CDR2 (germline): SGHTA, FQGNSA. This CDR3 contains 14 residues. CDR3 sequence: CASQTGYNTGELFF. The CDR3 bases are TGTGCCAGTCAAACGGGGTACAACACCGGGGAGCTGTTTTTT.

This clone was recorded only once. The chain uses TRBV4-1 and TRBJ2-5, with TRBD1 matching over 9 bases. The CDR3 covers 16 residues. The germline gives CDR1 MGHRA, CDR2 YSYEKL. Trimming took 0 bases from V and 4 from J; bases not matched to a gene: 6. The CDR3 bases are TGCGCCAGCAGCCAAGATTGGGACAGGGAGAGAGAGACCCAGTACTTC. This translates into CASSQDWDRERETQYF.

This chain uses TRBV28 with TRBJ2-2, with 7 bases aligning to TRBD1. The ends lost 8 bases at V and 2 bases at J; junction bases unmatched: 2. CDR1 MDHEN and CDR2 SYDVKM come from the germline V gene. This CDR3 is built from 13 residues. CDR3 sequence reads: CASRDRNTGELFF. The CDR3 DNA reads as TGTGCCAGCCGGGACAGAAACACCGGGGAGCTGTTTTTT.

This clone was seen a single time. The chain employs TRBV5-1 and TRBJ2-3; D is undetermined. The CDR3 consists of 13 residues. V dropped 4 bases and J dropped 6 bases, with 12 bases sitting between them. Germline values: CDR1 SGHRS, CDR2 YFSETQ. The CDR3 DNA is TGCGCCAGCAGCCCCCTCACGGTCGATACGCAGTATTTT. This codes for CASSPLTVDTQYF.

The V and J genes are TRBV9 and TRBJ1-5, with a possible D match to TRBD1 (6 bases). Trimming took off 4 bases at V and 11 bases at J, with 22 bases between the two ends. The length of the CDR3 is 15 residues. In germline, CDR1 is SGDLS, CDR2 YYNGEE. CDR3 in amino acids: CASSTGSEDGWSQHF. CDR3 in DNA: TGTGCCAGCAGCACAGGGTCGGAAGACGGTTGGTCCCAGCATTTT.

The chain is built from TRBV6-6 and TRBJ1-6; 11 positions agree with TRBD1. There are 16 residues in the CDR3. J was trimmed by 10 bases and V by 6 bases; bases with no gene match: 11. Germline CDR1 and CDR2: MNHNY and SVGAGI (reference sequence). The CDR3 DNA is TGTGCCAGCAGCCTGCCTACTCGGGACAGGGGGTCACCCCTCCACTTT. It translates to CASSLPTRDRGSPLHF.

This rearrangement joins TRBV5-6 to TRBJ2-5; 11 bases are shared with TRBD1. The germline V gene encodes CDR1 SGHDT and CDR2 YYEEEE. The V and J ends lost 4 bases and 5 bases, in that order; junction bases with no gene match: 4. The CDR3 length is 14 residues. CDR3: CASSPGQGVETQYF. In DNA form, the CDR3 reads TGTGCCAGCAGCCCGGGACAGGGGGTTGAGACCCAGTACTTC.

In this sample, this clone turned up once. This sequence joins TRBV5-1 and TRBJ2-3; D perhaps matches TRBD1 (6 bases). Per germline, CDR1 SGHRS and CDR2 YFSETQ. This CDR3 is 15 amino acids long. The V end lost 2 bases, the J end lost 2 bases, and 12 bases lay between the germline ends. CDR3 nucleotide sequence: TGCGCCAGCAGCTTACTGGGGGCGGTCACAGATACGCAGTATTTT. This gives the protein CASSLLGAVTDTQYF. The whole variable domain, filled in from reference TRBV5-1 and TRBJ2-3, reads KAGVTQTPRYLIKTRGQQVTLSCSPISGHRSVSWYQQTPGQGLQFLFEYFSETQRNKGNFPGRFSGRQFSNSRSEMNVSTLELGDSALYLCASSLLGAVTDTQYFGPGTRLTVL.

In this sample, this clone turned up a few times. V is TRBV21-1 and J is TRBJ2-1; the table assigns TRBD1, which was not confirmed against the DNA. TRBV21-1 is labeled a pseudogene. This CDR3 is built from 14 residues. CDR3: CASIFSTVHNEQFF. In DNA form, the CDR3 reads TGTGCCAGCATCTTTTCGACAGTTCACAATGAGCAGTTCTTC.

The gene calls are TRBV27 and TRBJ1-2; 9 nucleotides line up with TRBD1. The ends lost 8 bases at V and 5 bases at J; junction bases unmatched: 9. Germline-derived CDR1 and CDR2 are MNHEY and SMNVEV (reference sequence). This CDR3 contains 14 residues. CDR3 residues: CASGRTGAMYGYTF. The CDR3 DNA reads as TGTGCCAGCGGAAGGACAGGGGCGATGTATGGCTACACCTTC.